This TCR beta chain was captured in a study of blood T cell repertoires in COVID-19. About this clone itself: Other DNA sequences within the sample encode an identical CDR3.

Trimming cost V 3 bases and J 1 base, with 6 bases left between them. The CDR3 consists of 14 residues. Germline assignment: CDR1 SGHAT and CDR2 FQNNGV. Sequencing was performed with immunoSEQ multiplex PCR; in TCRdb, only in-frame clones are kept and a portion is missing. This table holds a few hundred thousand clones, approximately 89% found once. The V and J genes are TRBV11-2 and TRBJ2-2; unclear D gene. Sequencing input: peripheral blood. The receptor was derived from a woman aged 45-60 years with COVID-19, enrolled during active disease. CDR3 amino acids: CASSLGLNTGELFF. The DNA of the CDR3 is TGTGCCAGCAGCTTGGGCCTGAACACCGGGGAGCTGTTTTTT.